This T cell receptor (beta chain) appears in the sequencing data of a study of T cells expressing NK-cell markers. TCRdb reprocessed the 5' RACE reads and stores each CDR3 protein as one record, lacking DNA. The repertoire table contains some 500,000 distinct CDR3 sequences. Overall study results and limits: Of the CD8+ T cell pool in about six donors, about 1.0-7.5% was accounted for by dominant NKG2C+ clonotypes. Uncertainty persisted over the HCMV specificity of expanded NKG2C+ T cell clones. A handful of donors showed these clonotypes also leading the CD3+CD56-NKG2C+ fraction.

Comment on this clonotype: Antigen unknown.

The CDR3 totals 15 residues. The sequenced material came from blood T cells: a sorted CD56 or NKG2C T cell subset, CD4+ or CD8+ T cells, or bulk PBMC T cells (not recorded which). The source of this sequence is a woman aged 50 to 60 in good health. This chain joins TRBV12-3 or TRBV12-4 and TRBJ2-7; the D call of TRBD1 rests on TCRdb alone, since no DNA is present to check it. The CDR3 spells CASSFFVGQSYEQYF.